The rows below give T cell receptor beta chains drawn from one sample of a study of blood T cell repertoires in COVID-19. The method was immunoSEQ multiplex PCR; TCRdb's version includes in-frame clones alone and lacks a portion of them. The sample records some 17,000 clones, 75% to 90% being singletons. What was sequenced was peripheral blood. The source of these receptors is a man aged 60-69 years with active COVID-19. Each CDR3 is given with its conserved first and last residue. A D gene is named only where the DNA matches it firmly. Clone size is stated in some rows and not others, as once, few, many or a class when expanded.

v_gene,d_gene,abundance,CDR3aa
TRBV18,TRBD2,.,CASSPPSGGADEQYF
TRBV11-2,.,.,CASSIRKGQYGYTF
TRBV29-1,.,.,CSVSAGELFF
TRBV4-3,TRBD1,once,CASSQPGQGIYEQYF
TRBV28,TRBD2,.,CASSLALTSGVRTDTQYF
TRBV5-1,TRBD2,.,CASSPGTSGYTGELFF
TRBV10-3,.,.,CAISLSTYTDTQYF
TRBV28,.,.,CASSLRSGRGDEQYF
TRBV12-5,.,.,CASGLGPGQPQHF
TRBV27,.,.,CASSSMDSSYEQYF
TRBV9,TRBD1,.,CASSAGTGRARLSEKLFF
TRBV28,.,.,CASSSGGEKLFF
TRBV2,TRBD1,.,CASTQGPSYVSSYNSPLHF
TRBV10-3,.,.,CAISEEGVRDSPLHF
TRBV7-8,.,.,CASSLVGTPNTGELFF
TRBV28,.,.,CAIAGTNRGQPQHF
TRBV21-1,.,.,CASSQWGTGGISRPLHF
TRBV19,.,.,CASSHLGAEAFF
TRBV5-1,TRBD1,.,CASSLDPPGQGAVSGETQYF
TRBV10-3,TRBD2,.,CAISDLIAGSSYNEQFF
TRBV7-2,.,.,CASSRESGQKLFF
TRBV5-6,TRBD1,.,CASSRTGTGGASEQYF
TRBV7-9,.,.,CASSPTALGEGEKLFF
TRBV5-1,TRBD1,medium-sized,CASSLGTGYEQYF
TRBV5-5,.,.,CASSPNGEANTEAFF
TRBV7-3,.,.,CASSYDSNPNTGELFF
TRBV11-2,.,.,CASSLKPGSGNTIYF
TRBV5-1,.,.,CASSLKGLEQFF
TRBV7-9,.,.,CASSRGEGATNEKLFF
TRBV7-2,TRBD2,.,CASSRTSGSTDTQYF
TRBV27,TRBD2,.,CASSFAYSYEREPDTQYF
TRBV19,TRBD2,.,CASSTSGAQETQYF
TRBV10-3,TRBD1,once,CAIRGTGGYGYTF
TRBV27,TRBD2,.,CASSSSGVAGPGTQYF
TRBV28,TRBD1,.,CASSTGTGRGRQYEQYF
TRBV30,.,.,CAWTKGGGAFGEQYF
TRBV28,.,.,CASDEGGNNEKLFF
TRBV2,.,.,CASTVETQYF
TRBV14,.,.,CASSRPEGETEAFF
TRBV2,.,once,CASRVARLVLSYEQYF
TRBV19,.,.,CASSISGRDYGYTF
TRBV28,.,.,CASSRHDTQYF
TRBV5-5,.,.,CASSETGLMSSPLHF
TRBV7-9,.,.,CASRPRTGTTDTQYF
TRBV2,.,.,CASPPERTYYGYTF
TRBV5-4,TRBD2,.,CASSMGLAGLETQYF
TRBV7-2,.,.,CASSLGTVRETQYF
TRBV9,TRBD2,.,CASSVALAGLYEQFF